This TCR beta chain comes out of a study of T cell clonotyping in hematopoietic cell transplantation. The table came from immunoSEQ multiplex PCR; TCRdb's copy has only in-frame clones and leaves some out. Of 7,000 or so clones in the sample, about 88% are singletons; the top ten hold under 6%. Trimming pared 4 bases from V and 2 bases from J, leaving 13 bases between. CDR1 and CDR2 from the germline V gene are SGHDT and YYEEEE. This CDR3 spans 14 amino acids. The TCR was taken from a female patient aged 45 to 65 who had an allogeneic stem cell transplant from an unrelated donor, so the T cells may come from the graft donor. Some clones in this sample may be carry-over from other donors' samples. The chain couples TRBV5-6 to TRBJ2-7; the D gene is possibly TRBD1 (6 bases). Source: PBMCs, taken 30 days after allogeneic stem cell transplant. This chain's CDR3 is CASSARGQTYEQYF. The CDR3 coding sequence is TGTGCCAGCAGCGCACGGGGACAAACCTACGAGCAGTACTTC.